The text below deals with one TCR beta chain. This sample was included in a study of metastatic and nonmetastatic thyroid tumors. Thyroid surgery was performed in patients who had received no treatment beforehand. The ends lost 3 bases at V and 0 bases at J; junction bases unmatched: 7. This CDR3 is 16 amino acids long. The germline V gene has CDR1 SGDLS and CDR2 YYNGEE. TCRdb re-called clones from the PCR reads using MiXCR. The sample records roughly 48,000 clones, less than 25% being singletons. The sequencing input was blood. The chain uses TRBV9 and TRBJ2-3; 7 bases are a match to TRBD2. The sequence was obtained from a male donor with papillary thyroid cancer or a benign thyroid nodule (not recorded which). Some clones in this sample may be carry-over from other donors' samples. CDR3 protein: CASSDPSGESTDTQYF. The CDR3 DNA follows: TGTGCCAGCAGCGATCCTAGCGGAGAAAGCACAGATACGCAGTATTTT.